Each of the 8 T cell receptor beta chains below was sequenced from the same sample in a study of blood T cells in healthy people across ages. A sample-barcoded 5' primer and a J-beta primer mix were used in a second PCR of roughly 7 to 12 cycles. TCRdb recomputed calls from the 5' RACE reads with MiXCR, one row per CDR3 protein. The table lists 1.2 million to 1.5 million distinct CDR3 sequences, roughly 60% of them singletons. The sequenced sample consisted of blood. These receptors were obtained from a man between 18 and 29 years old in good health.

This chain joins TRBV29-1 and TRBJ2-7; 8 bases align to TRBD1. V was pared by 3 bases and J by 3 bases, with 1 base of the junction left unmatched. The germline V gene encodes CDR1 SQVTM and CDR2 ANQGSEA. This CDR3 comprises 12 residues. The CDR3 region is CSVEGQDYEQYF. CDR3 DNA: TGCAGCGTTGAGGGACAGGACTACGAGCAGTACTTC.

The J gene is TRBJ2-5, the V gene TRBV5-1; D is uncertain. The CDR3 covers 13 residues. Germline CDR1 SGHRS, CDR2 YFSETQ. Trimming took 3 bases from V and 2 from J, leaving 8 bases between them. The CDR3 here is CASSYRKQETQYF. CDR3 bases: TGCGCCAGCAGCTACCGGAAACAAGAGACCCAGTACTTC.

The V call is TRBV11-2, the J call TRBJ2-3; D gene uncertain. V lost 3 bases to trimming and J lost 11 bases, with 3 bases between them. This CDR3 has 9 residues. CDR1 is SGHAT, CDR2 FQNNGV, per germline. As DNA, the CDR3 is TGTGCCAGCAGCTTCGGGCAGTATTTT. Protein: CASSFGQYF.

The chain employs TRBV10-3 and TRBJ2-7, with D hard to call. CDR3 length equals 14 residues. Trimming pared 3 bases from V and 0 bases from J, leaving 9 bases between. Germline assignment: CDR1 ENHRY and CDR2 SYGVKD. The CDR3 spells CAISDPETSYEQYF. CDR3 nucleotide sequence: TGTGCCATCAGTGATCCCGAGACCTCCTACGAGCAGTACTTC.

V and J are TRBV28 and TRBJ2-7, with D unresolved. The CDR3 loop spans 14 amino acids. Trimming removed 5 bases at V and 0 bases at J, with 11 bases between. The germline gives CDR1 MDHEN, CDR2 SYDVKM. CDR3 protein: CASSMLQSSYEQYF. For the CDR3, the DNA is TGTGCCAGCAGTATGCTACAAAGCTCCTACGAGCAGTACTTC.

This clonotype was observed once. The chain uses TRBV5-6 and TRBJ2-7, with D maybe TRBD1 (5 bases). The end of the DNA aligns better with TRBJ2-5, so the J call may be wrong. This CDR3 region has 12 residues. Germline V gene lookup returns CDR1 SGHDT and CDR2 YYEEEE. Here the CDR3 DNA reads TGTGCCAGCAGCTTGTACAGGCAGACCCAGTACTTC. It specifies CASSLYRQTQYF.

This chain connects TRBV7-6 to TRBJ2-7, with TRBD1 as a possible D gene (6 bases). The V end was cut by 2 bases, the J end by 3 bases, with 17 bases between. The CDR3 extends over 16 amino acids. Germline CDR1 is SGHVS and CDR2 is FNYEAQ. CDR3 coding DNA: TGTGCCAGCAGCTTATTTCCCTCCAGGGGCAACTACGAGCAGTACTTC. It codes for CASSLFPSRGNYEQYF.

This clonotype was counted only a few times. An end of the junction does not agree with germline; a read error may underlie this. Here the CDR3 reads CASKVQAVETQYF. As DNA, the CDR3 is TGTGCAAGCAAGGTGCAGGCAGTAGAGACCCAGTACTTC. This chain uses TRBV12-3 or TRBV12-4 with TRBJ2-5, with no clear D. The CDR3 covers 13 residues.